This T cell receptor beta chain originates from a study of shared clonotypes between healthy human individuals. Study overall: CD4 naive cells filled three plates per donor, CD4 memory three, CD8 naive two and CD8 memory one.

Overall study findings and caveats: Clonotypes which were not shared had lower generation probabilities than clonotypes that all four donors shared. The study generally estimated greater richness for naive than memory subsets.

Libraries were prepared by immunoSEQ multiplex PCR; TCRdb keeps only in-frame clonotypes and omits some of them. Of about 2.1 million clones listed, about 93% are singletons. The naive CD8 subset, CD45RO-negative cells positively selected for CCR7, excluded terminally differentiated effector memory CD45RA+ cells. Notes on this clone: The antigen is unknown.

The CDR3 runs to 15 residues. Trimming cost V 10 bases and J 5 bases; bases outside gene matches: 14. Germline CDR1 reads MNHNS; CDR2 reads SASEGT. The receptor's source is a man between 18 and 35 years old in good health. Some clones in this sample may be carry-over from other donors' samples. The specimen sequenced was naive CD8+ T cells from PBMCs. The rearrangement joins TRBV6-1 to TRBJ2-1; the match to TRBD1 covers 7 bases. CDR3 residues: CAIHPGRTGNNEQFF. The CDR3 coding sequence is TGTGCCATCCATCCGGGAAGGACAGGCAACAATGAGCAGTTCTTC.